One and the same sample provided the 25 T cell receptor beta chains below, sequenced in a study of CD8 T cells in Susac syndrome. Reverse transcription of about 0.5 to 1 ug RNA used random hexamers. Via MiXCR, TCRdb re-called the immunoSEQ multiplex PCR reads, giving one row per CDR3 protein. The sample holds 150,000 to 200,000 distinct CDR3 sequences, approximately 94% seen once. Sequenced input: CD4+ T cells from PBMCs. The receptors stem from a human donor with multiple sclerosis.

This clonotype was seen only once. The chain has TRBV11-2 and TRBJ1-1; a weak D match, TRBD1 (5 bases). The germline V gene has CDR1 SGHAT and CDR2 FQNNGV. Trimming cost V 6 bases and J 8 bases, with 13 bases left between them. This CDR3 has 12 residues. Here the CDR3 reads CASRTLGGEAFF. Here the CDR3 DNA reads TGTGCCAGCAGGACTCTCGGGGGAGAAGCTTTCTTT. Full variable domain (remainder filled in from reference TRBV11-2 and TRBJ1-1): EAGVAQSPRYKIIEKRQSVAFWCNPISGHATLYWYQQILGQGPKLLIQFQNNGVVDDSQLPKDRFSAERLKGVDSTLKIQPAKLEDSAVYLCASRTLGGEAFFGQGTRLTVV.

In its sample, this clonotype was seen once. V and J are TRBV5-1 and TRBJ2-3; D may match TRBD1 or TRBD2 (5 bases each). Germline assignment: CDR1 SGHRS and CDR2 YFSETQ. V lost 6 bases, J lost 0 bases, and 14 bases lay in between. The CDR3 consists of 15 residues. CDR3 residues: CASKLGGGSTDTQYF. CDR3 DNA: TGCGCCAGCAAACTTGGTGGGGGAAGCACAGATACGCAGTATTTT.

The genes are TRBV29-1 and TRBJ1-4, with D hard to call. The germline CDR1 and CDR2 sequences are SQVTM and ANQGSEA. The length of the CDR3 is 12 residues. Trimming left V 4 bases short and J 3 bases short, with 6 bases between. This CDR3 is CSVVGPNEKLFF. The CDR3 DNA is TGCAGCGTTGTCGGGCCTAATGAAAAACTGTTTTTT.

The table lists this clonotype with a count of one. This chain links TRBV30 with TRBJ2-5, with 7 positions matching TRBD2. The CDR3 is 13 amino acids. From germline, CDR1 is GTSNPN and CDR2 SVGIG (reference sequence). J gave up 4 bases and V 7 bases, and 9 bases lay outside the gene matches. The CDR3 loop reads CAFSRDYRETQYF. CDR3 in DNA: TGTGCCTTCTCCCGGGACTATCGAGAGACCCAGTACTTC.

CDR3 amino acids: CSAPKWGNTEAFF. The CDR3 bases are TGCAGTGCTCCCAAATGGGGGAACACTGAAGCTTTCTTT. The rearrangement uses TRBV20-1 and TRBJ1-1; D remains unclear. V was trimmed by 5 bases and J by 1 base, leaving 11 bases between them. The CDR3 is 13 amino acids. Germline assignment: CDR1 DFQATT and CDR2 SNEGSKA (reference sequence).

The genes are TRBV5-1 and TRBJ2-1; 8 bases align to TRBD1. Per germline, CDR1 SGHRS and CDR2 YFSETQ. The CDR3 has 16 residues. V shed 2 bases and J 0 bases; nucleotides not matched to a gene: 4. CDR3 DNA: TGCGCCAGCAGCTTAACAGGGGGAGCCTCCTACAATGAGCAGTTCTTC. This encodes CASSLTGGASYNEQFF. Full variable domain (missing parts from reference TRBV5-1 and TRBJ2-1): KAGVTQTPRYLIKTRGQQVTLSCSPISGHRSVSWYQQTPGQGLQFLFEYFSETQRNKGNFPGRFSGRQFSNSRSEMNVSTLELGDSALYLCASSLTGGASYNEQFFGPGTRLTVL.

The chain couples TRBV3-1 to TRBJ2-5; 7 positions match TRBD2. CDR1 LGHDT and CDR2 YNNKEL come from the germline V gene (reference sequence). With 1 base clipped from V and 8 bases from J, the junction kept 7 bases outside the gene matches. The CDR3 spans 14 residues. The CDR3: CASSQGIRGGTQYF. The CDR3 DNA follows: TGTGCCAGCAGCCAAGGAATCCGCGGGGGTACCCAGTACTTC.

The chain is built from TRBV20-1 and TRBJ1-5; the D gene is possibly TRBD1 (6 bases). V lost 2 bases to trimming and J lost 5 bases, with 10 bases between them. Germline-derived CDR1 and CDR2 are DFQATT and SNEGSKA (reference sequence). This CDR3 spans 13 amino acids. The DNA for the CDR3 is TGCAGTGCTAGATTGGGGGCAGATCAGCCCCAGCATTTT. Protein product: CSARLGADQPQHF.

The chain employs TRBV15 and TRBJ2-1; the match to TRBD1 covers 7 bases. The CDR3 is made up of 18 amino acids. Losses at the gene ends were 0 bases for V and 7 bases for J; bases not matched to a gene: 15. Germline CDR1 reads LNHNV; CDR2 reads YYDKDF (reference sequence). CDR3 loop: CATSRDAPRGQLVNEQFF. The DNA for the CDR3 is TGTGCCACCAGCAGAGACGCTCCTAGGGGACAGCTAGTGAATGAGCAGTTCTTC. Looking up the rest from reference TRBV15 and TRBJ2-1 gives the full variable domain: DAMVIQNPRYQVTQFGKPVTLSCSQTLNHNVMYWYQQKSSQAPKLLFHYYDKDFNNEADTPDNFQSRRPNTSFCFLDIRSPGLGDTAMYLCATSRDAPRGQLVNEQFFGPGTRLTVL.

V usage is TRBV2 and J usage is TRBJ2-1, with 10 nucleotides matching TRBD2. Germline CDR1 is SNHLY and CDR2 is FYNNEI. The trim removed 1 base at V and 8 bases at J, leaving 2 bases unmatched. This CDR3 has 14 amino acids. CDR3 residues: CASSEERGGHEQFF. As DNA, the CDR3 is TGTGCCAGCAGTGAAGAGCGGGGGGGCCATGAGCAGTTCTTC.

The rearrangement links TRBV12-3 or TRBV12-4 to TRBJ1-2; D unresolved. V was trimmed by 4 bases and J by 8 bases, leaving 17 bases between them. This CDR3 is built from 14 residues. The CDR3 DNA follows: TGTGCCAGCAGTTCTGTCCGGAGCGTGAGAGGCTACACCTTC. Its translation: CASSSVRSVRGYTF.

The chain links TRBV18 to TRBJ1-5, with a possible D match to TRBD1 (5 bases). Germline V gives CDR1 KGHSH, CDR2 LQKENI. The CDR3 loop spans 14 amino acids. V was clipped by 3 bases and J by 5 bases, with 11 bases between them. CDR3 residues: CASSPSSRDQPQHF. CDR3 bases: TGTGCCAGCTCACCGAGTTCCAGGGATCAGCCCCAGCATTTT.

V gene TRBV20-1 combines with J gene TRBJ1-1; possibly TRBD1 for D (5 bases). The germline V and J ends were trimmed by 0 bases and 9 bases, with 11 bases remaining between them. The CDR3 contains 12 residues. Germline CDR1 DFQATT, CDR2 SNEGSKA (reference sequence). Here the CDR3 DNA reads TGCAGTGCTAGAGAGGGGACTGCCCAAGCTTTCTTT. Translation: CSAREGTAQAFF.

The chain has TRBV5-1 and TRBJ2-7; D not certain. CDR1 is SGHRS and CDR2 is YFSETQ in the germline V gene. The V gene lost 8 bases and the J gene lost 0 bases, with 12 bases spanning the gap. The CDR3 runs 13 residues. The CDR3: CASSIPYSYEQYF. The DNA of the CDR3 is TGCGCCAGTTCCATTCCTTACTCCTACGAGCAGTACTTC. Combining the CDR3 with reference TRBV5-1 and TRBJ2-7 gives the whole variable domain KAGVTQTPRYLIKTRGQQVTLSCSPISGHRSVSWYQQTPGQGLQFLFEYFSETQRNKGNFPGRFSGRQFSNSRSEMNVSTLELGDSALYLCASSIPYSYEQYFGPGTRLTVT.

The V gene is TRBV30, the J gene TRBJ2-3, with a tentative D call TRBD2 (7 bases). Germline assignment: CDR1 GTSNPN and CDR2 SVGIG (reference sequence). The CDR3 runs 15 residues. Between the trimmed V and J ends, which lost 0 bases and 0 bases, there was a span of 10 bases. CDR3 DNA: TGTGCCTGGAGTGTAAGGGGGGGGAGCACAGATACGCAGTATTTT. Translation: CAWSVRGGSTDTQYF.

The rearrangement uses TRBV28 and TRBJ1-5, with a weak D call TRBD1 (5 bases). CDR1 MDHEN and CDR2 SYDVKM come from the germline V gene. V was clipped by 3 bases and J by 7 bases, with 13 bases between them. The CDR3 runs 14 residues. CDR3 sequence: CASSFRGFGQPQHF. The CDR3 DNA is TGTGCCAGCAGTTTCCGGGGGTTCGGGCAGCCCCAGCATTTT.

CDR3 nucleotides: TGTGCCAGCAGCCCTTGGCGGGGGGCTAGTTCACCCCTCCACTTT. Its translation: CASSPWRGASSPLHF. V and J are TRBV11-2 and TRBJ1-6; D perhaps matches TRBD1 (6 bases). V was trimmed by 5 bases and J by 9 bases, leaving 17 bases between them. Germline CDR1 is SGHAT and CDR2 is FQNNGV. CDR3 size: 15 residues. The full variable domain, completed using reference TRBV11-2 and TRBJ1-6, is EAGVAQSPRYKIIEKRQSVAFWCNPISGHATLYWYQQILGQGPKLLIQFQNNGVVDDSQLPKDRFSAERLKGVDSTLKIQPAKLEDSAVYLCASSPWRGASSPLHFGNGTRLTVT.

J is TRBJ1-5 and V is TRBV3-1; D might be TRBD1 (5 bases). V gave up 1 base and J gave up 5 bases, with 9 bases separating them. CDR3 length: 14 amino acids. In germline, CDR1 is LGHDT, CDR2 YNNKEL (reference sequence). The CDR3 sequence: CASSQGGGDQPQHF. In DNA, the CDR3 is TGTGCCAGCAGCCAAGGTGGGGGGGATCAGCCCCAGCATTTT.

This chain links TRBV7-2 with TRBJ2-5, with 7 bases matching TRBD2. Germline-derived CDR1 and CDR2 are SGHTA and FQGNSA. Germline trimming cut 1 base from V and 2 bases from J; bases unmatched to any gene: 7. CDR3 length: 16 residues. CDR3 DNA: TGTGCCAGCAGCTTAGGGGAGCGGGGCTGGCAAGAGACCCAGTACTTC. Its translation is CASSLGERGWQETQYF. Full variable domain (remainder filled in from reference TRBV7-2 and TRBJ2-5): GAGVSQSPSNKVTEKGKDVELRCDPISGHTALYWYRQSLGQGLEFLIYFQGNSAPDKSGLPSDRFSAERTGGSVSTLTIQRTQQEDSAVYLCASSLGERGWQETQYFGPGTRLLVL.

The chain employs TRBV11-1 and TRBJ2-1, with TRBD1 matching 9 bases. Trimming removed 4 bases from V and 0 bases from J; junction bases left unmatched: 16. Germline V gene lookup returns CDR1 SGHAT and CDR2 FQDESV (reference sequence). This CDR3 comprises 20 residues. In DNA, the CDR3 is TGTGCCAGCAGCTCCCTTTTACAGGGGGCATCTTTAGACTCCTACAATGAGCAGTTCTTC. Protein sequence: CASSSLLQGASLDSYNEQFF.

V usage is TRBV20-1 and J usage is TRBJ2-5, with 11 bases matching TRBD2. V dropped 5 bases and J dropped 4; count of bases not matched to a gene: 9. The CDR3 runs 15 residues. Germline V CDR1 and CDR2: DFQATT, SNEGSKA (reference sequence). CDR3 region: CSAPDPLAGGETQYF. Written as DNA, the CDR3 is TGCAGTGCTCCCGACCCCCTAGCGGGGGGAGAGACCCAGTACTTC.

This sequence joins TRBV15 and TRBJ1-4, with D perhaps matching TRBD1 (6 bases). The CDR3 contains 16 residues. Germline V gene data show CDR1 as LNHNV and CDR2 as YYDKDF (reference sequence). The V and J ends lost 0 bases and 8 bases respectively, with 16 bases between them. CDR3 sequence: CATSRDEGVRGEKLFF. The CDR3 DNA follows: TGTGCCACCAGCAGAGATGAAGGCGTCAGGGGAGAAAAACTGTTTTTT.

This chain's CDR3 is CSARDGRPSDTQYF. CDR3 nucleotides: TGCAGTGCTAGAGATGGGAGACCCTCAGATACGCAGTATTTT. The chain combines TRBV20-1 with TRBJ2-3, with D maybe TRBD2 (5 bases). The CDR3 covers 14 residues. The germline gives CDR1 DFQATT, CDR2 SNEGSKA (reference sequence). Trimming took 0 bases from V and 4 from J, leaving 11 bases between them.

This clonotype was observed once. This chain links TRBV27 with TRBJ1-5, with D perhaps TRBD1 (6 bases). The CDR3 runs 14 residues. Trimming removed 3 bases at V and 6 bases at J, with 12 bases between. The germline gives CDR1 MNHEY, CDR2 SMNVEV (reference sequence). CDR3 nucleotide sequence: TGTGCCAGCAGTTTTTTACAGGGTAGTCAGCCCCAGCATTTT. As protein: CASSFLQGSQPQHF.

The rearrangement links TRBV3-1 to TRBJ1-6; a possible D gene is TRBD1 (6 bases). Germline V CDR1 and CDR2: LGHDT, YNNKEL (reference sequence). Trimming shortened V by 1 base and J by 9 bases, and 19 bases separated the two germline ends. The CDR3 length is 17 residues. CDR3 DNA: TGTGCCAGCAGCCAAGCTTCAGGGGCGGCGAGGAGTTCACCCCTCCACTTT. Translated, it gives CASSQASGAARSSPLHF. The full variable domain, in which reference TRBV3-1 and TRBJ1-6 provide the parts outside the CDR3, is DTAVSQTPKYLVTQMGNDKSIKCEQNLGHDTMYWYKQDSKKFLKIMFSYNNKELIINETVPNRFSPKSPDKAHLNLHINSLELGDSAVYFCASSQASGAARSSPLHFGNGTRLTVT.